The rows below give T cell receptor beta chains drawn from one sample of a study of tumor and adjacent non-tumor tissue in lung cancer. TCRdb reprocessed the multiplex PCR reads with MiXCR, giving one entry per CDR3 protein. The sample carries about 76,000 distinct CDR3 sequences, 70% to 90% recorded once. Input material: distant non-tumor lung tissue. All receptors come from a man between 60 and 70 years old with non-small cell lung cancer. The CDR3 runs from the conserved cysteine through the conserved F or W. A D gene is named only where the DNA matches it firmly. The size field is filled for only some rows; it gives once, few, many or a size class.

abundance | j_gene | v_gene | d_gene | CDR3aa | CDR3nt
- | TRBJ1-6 | TRBV4-2 | TRBD1 | CDSSHSLGTGLVNSPLHF | TGTGACAGCAGCCACTCACTAGGGACAGGGTTAGTGAATTCACCCCTCCACTTT
- | TRBJ2-7 | TRBV12-3/TRBV12-4 | - | CASSFGGQSQEQYF | TGTGCTAGCAGTTTCGGGGGCCAGTCTCAAGAGCAGTACTTC
- | TRBJ1-1 | TRBV5-4 | - | CASSSPMKTAAFF | TGTGCCAGCAGCTCCCCGATGAAGACTGCAGCTTTCTTT
- | TRBJ2-7 | TRBV29-1 | - | CSVVQNEQYF | TGTAGCGTTGTTCAGAACGAGCAGTACTTC
- | TRBJ2-1 | TRBV29-1 | - | CRVEERARPWLFF | TGCAGAGTTGAAGAGAGGGCCCGGCCGTGGCTGTTCTTC
- | TRBJ2-7 | TRBV4-2 | - | CASSRGSWGSRANEQYF | TGTGCCAGCAGCCGAGGAAGCTGGGGGTCCCGGGCCAACGAGCAGTACTTC
- | TRBJ1-2 | TRBV6-5 | - | CVSSYEGDSYGYTF | TGTGTCAGTAGTTACGAAGGGGACTCCTATGGCTACACCTTC
- | TRBJ1-1 | TRBV11-3 | TRBD1 | CASSLDGDSVNTEASF | TGTGCCAGTAGCTTAGATGGGGACAGTGTGAACACTGAAGCTTCCTTT
- | TRBJ2-5 | TRBV6-2/TRBV6-3 | - | CASSCPKLGWETQYF | TGTGCCAGCAGTTGCCCAAAACTAGGATGGGAGACCCAGTACTTC
- | TRBJ2-7 | TRBV11-1 | TRBD1 | CASSADRGGVQYF | TGTGCCAGCAGTGCGGACAGGGGTGGAGTGCAGTACTTC
once | TRBJ2-1 | TRBV11-2 | - | CTSSRVGGYNVQFF | TGTACCAGCAGCCGGGTAGGAGGCTACAATGTGCAGTTCTTC
- | TRBJ2-5 | TRBV6-5 | - | CASRGLSQGTQYF | TGTGCCAGCCGTGGGCTCTCCCAAGGGACCCAATACTTC
- | TRBJ1-1 | TRBV6-1 | - | CASSEYWGVTEAFF | TGTGCCAGCAGTGAATACTGGGGCGTCACTGAAGCTTTCTTT
- | TRBJ2-5 | TRBV6-5 | - | CAIRRDNVQETQYF | TGTGCCATCAGGAGGGATAACGTCCAAGAGACCCAGTACTTC
- | TRBJ2-3 | TRBV20-1 | - | CRLAEGSDTQYF | TGTAGATTAGCGGAAGGTTCAGATACGCAGTATTTT
- | TRBJ2-7 | TRBV20-1 | TRBD2 | CSARDGTSGTNYEQCF | TGCAGCGCTAGAGACGGGACTAGCGGGACGAACTACGAGCAGTGCTTC
- | TRBJ1-6 | TRBV6-1 | - | CASSGLQGSPLYF | TGTGCCAGCAGTGGACTTCAAGGCTCACCCCTCTACTTT
- | TRBJ2-4 | TRBV7-9 | TRBD1 | CASSPQGTEVNIQYF | TGCGCCAGCAGCCCCCAGGGGACAGAGGTCAACATTCAGTACTTC
- | TRBJ1-1 | TRBV5-6 | - | CVSSWGPGQANTEAFF | TGTGTCAGCAGCTGGGGGCCAGGTCAAGCGAACACTGAAGCTTTCTTT
- | TRBJ1-2 | TRBV11-2 | - | CASSSLGGAAFGYTF | TGTGCCAGCAGCTCCCTAGGTGGCGCAGCCTTCGGCTACACCTTC
many | TRBJ2-1 | TRBV6-6 | - | CASSIRGNEQFF | TGTGCCAGCAGCATCCGGGGCAATGAGCAGTTCTTC
- | TRBJ2-5 | TRBV20-1 | - | CRAIDPGMETQYF | TGCCGTGCTATAGACCCGGGGATGGAGACCCAATACTTC
- | TRBJ2-1 | TRBV11-3 | - | CTSSPTRRSSYNEQFF | TGTACCAGCAGCCCCACCCGGCGGAGCTCCTACAATGAGCAGTTCTTC
- | TRBJ1-2 | TRBV20-1 | - | CRATTGNYDYTF | TGCCGTGCCACCACTGGGAACTATGACTACACCTTC
- | TRBJ1-2 | TRBV6-6 | - | CASSPPGGYTF | TGTGCCAGCAGTCCCCCTGGAGGCTACACCTTC
many | TRBJ2-1 | TRBV29-1 | - | CSVVLSVGRDEQFF | TGCAGCGTTGTATTGAGCGTGGGTAGGGATGAGCAGTTCTTC
- | TRBJ2-5 | TRBV11-2 | - | CASSSAMGGPKETQHF | TGTGCCAGCAGCTCCGCAATGGGTGGGCCAAAGGAGACCCAGCACTTC
once | TRBJ1-5 | TRBV12-3/TRBV12-4 | - | CASSSTYPQRKQPQHF | TGTGCCAGCAGTAGCACCTACCCTCAGCGCAAACAGCCCCAGCATTTT
few | TRBJ2-1 | TRBV6-2/TRBV6-3 | - | CASIDRTAHNEQFF | TGTGCCAGCATCGACAGGACAGCCCACAATGAGCAGTTCTTC
- | TRBJ2-5 | TRBV11-2 | - | CANSSVQVLETQYF | TGTGCCAACAGCTCCGTACAGGTTCTGGAAACCCAGTACTTC
- | TRBJ2-2 | TRBV11-3 | TRBD2 | CASSSRGAGGYGAGGLFF | TGTGCAAGCAGCTCCCGGGGAGCGGGAGGATACGGAGCCGGGGGGCTGTTTTTT
- | TRBJ1-3 | TRBV11-2 | TRBD1 | CDSRRQGGISTIYF | TGTGACAGCAGAAGACAGGGTGGAATTAGCACCATATATTTT
- | TRBJ2-7 | TRBV7-9 | - | CVSSLADAGTTAELYF | TGTGTCAGCAGCTTAGCGGACGCCGGGACCACCGCCGAGCTGTACTTC
few | TRBJ1-2 | TRBV28 | TRBD1 | CTSSLLGQRHGYTF | TGTACCAGCAGTCTCTTGGGACAGAGGCATGGCTACACCTTC
- | TRBJ2-7 | TRBV6-6 | TRBD2 | CAIDIAGGSYEQYF | TGTGCCATCGACATAGCGGGAGGGTCCTACGAGCAGTACTTC
- | TRBJ2-2 | TRBV11-3 | TRBD2 | CASSYRGAGGYRAGELLF | TGTGCCAGCAGCTACCGGGGAGCGGGAGGATACCGAGCCGGGGAGCTGCTTTTT
- | TRBJ2-3 | TRBV19 | - | CASSTPGADTQYF | TGTGCCAGTAGTACGCCGGGCGCAGATACGCAGTATTTT
- | TRBJ2-1 | TRBV29-1 | - | CSPDSSEGPLRFF | TGCAGCCCGGACTCCTCGGAGGGCCCTTTACGGTTCTTC
few | TRBJ1-2 | TRBV6-5 | - | CASSYSVGVGDYGYTF | TGTGCCAGCAGTTATTCAGTAGGGGTTGGGGACTATGGCTACACCTTC
few | TRBJ1-1 | TRBV5-4 | - | CASSLAGTDHVGAFF | TGTGCCAGCAGCTTGGCGGGGACGGACCATGTTGGGGCTTTCTTT
- | TRBJ2-3 | TRBV7-9 | - | CASSLADLTTDTQYF | TGTGCCAGCAGCTTAGCGGATTTGACCACAGATACGCAGTATTTT
- | TRBJ2-3 | TRBV12-3/TRBV12-4 | - | CASIPVSTDTQYF | TGCGCCAGCATCCCCGTTAGCACAGATACACAGTATTTT
- | TRBJ2-7 | TRBV29-1 | - | CSVAGGRSYEQYF | TGCAGCGTTGCAGGCGGGCGCTCCTACGAGCAGTATTTC
- | TRBJ1-1 | TRBV6-5 | TRBD1 | CASSIGTAMNTEAIF | TGTGCCAGCAGTATCGGGACAGCCATGAACACTGAAGCTATCTTT
- | TRBJ2-1 | TRBV20-1 | TRBD1 | CSASDRRGQGEQFF | TGCAGTGCTAGTGATCGGCGGGGACAGGGTGAGCAGTTCTTC
- | TRBJ2-3 | TRBV11-2 | - | CASSVDLDTRDTQYF | TGTGCCAGCAGCGTAGACCTGGATACAAGAGATACGCAGTATTTT
- | TRBJ1-5 | TRBV19 | - | CASRSGGGSNQPQHF | TGTGCCAGTAGATCTGGCGGGGGAAGCAATCAGCCCCAGCATTTT
few | TRBJ1-1 | TRBV20-1 | - | CSPVRESTDAFF | TGCAGTCCCGTAAGGGAGAGCACTGACGCTTTCTTT
- | TRBJ2-1 | TRBV11-3 | TRBD2 | CASSREGNEQFF | TGTGCCAGCAGTCGGGAGGGTAATGAGCAGTTCTTC